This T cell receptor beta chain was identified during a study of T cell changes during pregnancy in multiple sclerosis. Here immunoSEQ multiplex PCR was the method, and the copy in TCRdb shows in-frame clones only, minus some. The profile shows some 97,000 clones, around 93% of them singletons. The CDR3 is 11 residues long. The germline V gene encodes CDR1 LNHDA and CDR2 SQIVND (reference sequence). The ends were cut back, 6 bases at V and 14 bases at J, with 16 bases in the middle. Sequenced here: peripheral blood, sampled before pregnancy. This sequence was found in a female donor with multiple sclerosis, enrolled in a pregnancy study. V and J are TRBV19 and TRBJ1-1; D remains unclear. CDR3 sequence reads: CASSAGVVLFF. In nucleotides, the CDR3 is TGTGCCAGTAGCGCCGGGGTCGTGCTCTTCTTT.